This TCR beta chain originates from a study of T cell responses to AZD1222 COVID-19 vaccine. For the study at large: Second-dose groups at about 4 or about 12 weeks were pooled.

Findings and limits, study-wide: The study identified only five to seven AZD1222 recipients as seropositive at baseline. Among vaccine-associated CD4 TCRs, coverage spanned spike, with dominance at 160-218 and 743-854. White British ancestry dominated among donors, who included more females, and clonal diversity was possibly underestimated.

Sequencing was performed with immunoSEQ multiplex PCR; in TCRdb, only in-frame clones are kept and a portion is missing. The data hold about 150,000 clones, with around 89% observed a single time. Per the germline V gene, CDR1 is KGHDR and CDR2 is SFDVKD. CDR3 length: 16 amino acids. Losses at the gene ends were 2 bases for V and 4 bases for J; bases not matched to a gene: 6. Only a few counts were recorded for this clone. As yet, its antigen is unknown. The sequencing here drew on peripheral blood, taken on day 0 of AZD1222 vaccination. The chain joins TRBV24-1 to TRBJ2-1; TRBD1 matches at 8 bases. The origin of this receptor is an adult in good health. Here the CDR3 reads CATSDSRGTGYNEQFF. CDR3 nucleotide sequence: TGTGCCACCAGTGATTCCCGCGGGACAGGTTACAATGAGCAGTTCTTC.